The entry below describes one T cell receptor beta chain. This clone's antigen is unknown. No qualities accompany the bases; no much larger clone lies one base away. The data were taken from a study of T cell changes during pregnancy in multiple sclerosis (dated by TCRdb to 2018 to 2020). At the level of the whole study: The study examined how the T cell repertoire changed over the course of pregnancy in women with multiple sclerosis.

The library was built by means of the immunoSEQ multiplex PCR assay. Held by TCRdb, this immuneACCESS table contains in-frame sequences only and omits some clones. Under half of the omission traces to an unresolved V gene where checked; the cause of the rest is unknown. Here the sample has tens of thousands of clones; 85% to 95% occur a single time. Of the sample, 0.37% falls within the top ten clones. The CDR3 contains 14 residues, cysteine and phenylalanine counted. The DNA shown is the 42-base CDR3, in frame from base 1. The germline V gene specifies SGDLS as CDR1 and YYNGEE as CDR2. Trimming accounts for 4 bases at V and 2 bases at J, while the number of junction bases matched to no gene is 3.

Here the sequenced sample was CD4+ T cells from peripheral blood mononuclear cells, taken in the second trimester of pregnancy. The rearranged segments are TRBV9 and TRBJ2-7; 10 middle bases align to TRBD2. The source is a female donor in good health, enrolled as a control in a pregnancy study. The CDR3 has the sequence CASSPTSGAYEQYF. In nucleotide form, the sequence is TGTGCCAGCAGCCCTACTAGCGGGGCCTACGAGCAGTACTTC.